The T cell receptor beta chain described here comes from a study of blood T cell repertoires in COVID-19. Per the germline V gene, CDR1 is SGHTA and CDR2 is FQGNSA. CDR3 size: 13 residues. J was trimmed by 9 bases and V by 5 bases; bases with no gene match: 5. Profiled with immunoSEQ multiplex PCR; TCRdb holds only in-frame clones, not every one. The sample lists roughly 200,000 clones, 89% occurring once. Material for sequencing was peripheral blood. This chain connects TRBV7-2 to TRBJ2-1; 9 bases agree with TRBD2. This sequence was found in a man in his forties with acute or convalescent COVID-19. For the CDR3, the DNA is TGTGCCAGCAGCGCCCGGACTAGCGCTGAGCAGTTCTTC. Its protein is CASSARTSAEQFF.